This record covers a single T cell receptor (beta chain). This CDR3 is also generated by other DNA sequences in the sample. Samples underwent the assay at deep level. The protocol was immunoSEQ multiplex PCR, while the TCRdb copy is restricted to in-frame clones and leaves out a portion. The table lists about 510,000 clones, over 60% of them singletons. The data belong to a study of shared clonotypes between healthy human individuals. From germline, CDR1 is MNHEY and CDR2 SMNVEV (reference sequence). Deletions cut 2 bases from V and 2 bases from J, with 4 bases between. This CDR3 is built from 13 residues.

The chain joins TRBV27 to TRBJ1-5; D is undetermined. The clonotype originates from a woman aged 40 to 55 in good health. Some clones in this sample may be carry-over from other donors' samples. Specimen: PBMCs. The CDR3 nucleotides are TGTGCCAGCAGTTTACAGGGCAATCAGCCCCAGCATTTT. Encoded protein: CASSLQGNQPQHF.